The 27 T cell receptor beta chains presented below share a single source sample, sequenced in a study of blood T cell repertoires in COVID-19. This table comes from immunoSEQ multiplex PCR, and its TCRdb copy is limited to in-frame clones, with some not included. The profile shows some 97,000 clones, roughly 86% of them singletons. Sequences were obtained from peripheral blood. These receptors were taken from a woman aged 60-75 years with acute or convalescent COVID-19.

The chain uses TRBV18 and TRBJ1-4, with D unclear. Deletions cut 3 bases from V and 4 bases from J, with 9 bases between. This CDR3 is built from 14 residues. Looked up from germline, CDR1 is KGHSH and CDR2 is LQKENI. The CDR3 reads CASSPTRLNEKLFF. In DNA, the CDR3 is TGTGCCAGCTCACCGACCAGGCTTAATGAAAAACTGTTTTTT.

The chain has TRBV10-3 and TRBJ1-2, with D perhaps matching TRBD1 (6 bases). V lost 6 bases to trimming and J lost 6 bases, with 14 bases between them. Germline V gene data show CDR1 as ENHRY and CDR2 as SYGVKD. The CDR3 loop spans 13 amino acids. The CDR3 is CAIRLQGTDGYTF. DNA for the CDR3: TGTGCCATCAGGTTACAGGGAACGGATGGCTACACCTTC.

The chain recombines TRBV5-1 with TRBJ2-1; D is perhaps TRBD2 (6 bases). Germline CDR1 SGHRS, CDR2 YFSETQ. CDR3 length equals 15 residues. Trimming shortened V by 0 bases and J by 7 bases, and 14 bases separated the two germline ends. CDR3 amino acids: CASSLGPGASNEQFF. The DNA for the CDR3 is TGCGCCAGCAGCTTGGGGCCGGGAGCTTCAAATGAGCAGTTCTTC.

This chain joins TRBV15 and TRBJ1-5; TRBD1 matches 8 bases. This CDR3 is 15 amino acids long. CDR1 LNHNV and CDR2 YYDKDF come from the germline V gene (reference sequence). After removal of 5 bases from V and 0 bases from J, the junction contained 3 bases not matched to a gene. The CDR3 loop is CATSQGATSNQPQHF. The CDR3 nucleotides read TGTGCCACCAGCCAGGGGGCGACTAGCAATCAGCCCCAGCATTTT.

The chain uses TRBV7-9 and TRBJ1-6, with TRBD1 identical over 11 bases. Germline V gene data show CDR1 as SEHNR and CDR2 as FQNEAQ (reference sequence). The CDR3 length is 14 residues. Trimming at V came to 5 bases and at J to 9 bases, leaving 3 bases not matched to a gene. The chain's CDR3 is CASSPGTGGSPLHF. The CDR3, as DNA: TGTGCCAGCAGCCCCGGGACAGGGGGTTCACCCCTCCACTTT.

The chain combines TRBV19 with TRBJ2-3; TRBD2 matches at 7 bases. J gave up 6 bases and V 3 bases, and 6 bases lay outside the gene matches. Germline V gene data show CDR1 as LNHDA and CDR2 as SQIVND (reference sequence). The CDR3 extends over 14 amino acids. In DNA, the CDR3 is TGTGCCAGTAGTATGGCGGGAGAATGGGATACGCAGTATTTT. It encodes CASSMAGEWDTQYF.

The chain recombines TRBV12-3 or TRBV12-4 with TRBJ2-2; no clear D gene. V lost 0 bases and J lost 7, with 6 bases in between. The CDR3 runs to 13 residues. The CDR3 DNA sequence: TGTGCCAGCAGTTTAGCGGCAGGCGGGGAGCTGTTTTTT. As protein: CASSLAAGGELFF.

V usage is TRBV10-3 and J usage is TRBJ2-2, with D perhaps TRBD1 (5 bases). This CDR3 contains 16 residues. With 7 bases removed from V and 1 base from J, the gap between germline ends came to 16 bases. Germline V lookup: CDR1 ENHRY, CDR2 SYGVKD. CDR3 sequence reads: CAINPGGQLNTGELFF. As DNA, the CDR3 is TGTGCCATCAATCCAGGTGGACAACTGAACACCGGGGAGCTGTTTTTT.

V and J are TRBV5-4 and TRBJ2-2, with 12 bases lining up with TRBD2. Germline loops: CDR1 SGHNT, CDR2 YYREEE (reference sequence). The length of the CDR3 is 15 residues. V lost 3 bases to trimming and J lost 8 bases; unmatched junction nucleotides: 5. Written as DNA, the CDR3 is TGTGCCAGCAGCTCTAGGACTAGCGGGACAGGGGAGCTGTTTTTT. Translating it yields CASSSRTSGTGELFF.

The rearrangement uses TRBV11-3 and TRBJ2-2; tentatively, D is TRBD1 (5 bases). The CDR3 totals 14 residues. V shed 5 bases and J shed 2 bases, with 9 bases lying between them. Per the germline V gene, CDR1 is SGHNT and CDR2 is YENEEA. The CDR3 nucleotides read TGTGCCAGCAGCCGTGGGGCTAACACCGGGGAGCTGTTTTTT. Translating it yields CASSRGANTGELFF.

The rearrangement joins TRBV7-3 to TRBJ2-1; a possible D gene is TRBD2 (6 bases). Germline values: CDR1 SGHTA, CDR2 FQGTGA. The ends were cut back, 5 bases at V and 6 bases at J, with 11 bases in the middle. CDR3 length: 13 residues. DNA for the CDR3: TGTGCCAGCAGCCCCGGGACTCTCAATGAGCAGTTCTTC. It codes for CASSPGTLNEQFF.

The chain has TRBV7-8 and TRBJ2-7, with D possibly being TRBD1 (5 bases). Germline-derived CDR1 and CDR2 are SGHVS and FQNEAQ. Trimming removed 1 base at V and 2 bases at J, with 9 bases between. The length of the CDR3 is 14 residues. CDR3 amino acids: CASSLGGRAYEQYF. For the CDR3, the DNA is TGTGCCAGCAGCTTAGGGGGCAGGGCCTACGAGCAGTACTTC.

A note on this clone: Germline and junction disagree at one end, which may indicate a read error. The chain employs TRBV7-9 and TRBJ2-1; D unclear. The CDR3 covers 12 residues. Per the germline V gene, CDR1 is SEHNR and CDR2 is FQNEAQ (reference sequence). For the CDR3, the DNA is TGTGCCAGCAGCTTAGTGGCGGCGGAGAGCATCTTC. Amino acid sequence: CASSLVAAESIF. Together with reference TRBV7-9 and TRBJ2-1, the CDR3 gives the full variable domain: DTGVSQNPRHKITKRGQNVTFRCDPISEHNRLYWYRQTLGQGPEFLTYFQNEAQLEKSRLLSDRFSAERPKGSFSTLEIQRTEQGDSAMYLCASSLVAAESIFGPGTRLTVL.

The CDR3 nucleotides are TGTGCCACCCTCGGTACAGCCTTTGGTAACTATGGCTACACCTTC. Translated, it gives CATLGTAFGNYGYTF. The chain links TRBV28 to TRBJ1-2; D ambiguous. This CDR3 spans 15 amino acids. Germline CDR1 reads MDHEN; CDR2 reads SYDVKM. V shed 10 bases and J shed 1 base, with 19 bases lying between them.

CDR3 loop: CASSFPGGLTGELFF. The DNA of the CDR3 is TGCGCCAGCAGCTTCCCAGGGGGACTCACCGGGGAGCTGTTTTTT. The rearrangement uses TRBV5-1 and TRBJ2-2; the D gene is possibly TRBD1 (7 bases). With 2 bases removed from V and 4 bases from J, the gap between germline ends came to 12 bases. This CDR3 has 15 amino acids. Germline-derived CDR1 and CDR2 are SGHRS and YFSETQ. Drawing the rest from reference TRBV5-1 and TRBJ2-2, the complete variable domain is KAGVTQTPRYLIKTRGQQVTLSCSPISGHRSVSWYQQTPGQGLQFLFEYFSETQRNKGNFPGRFSGRQFSNSRSEMNVSTLELGDSALYLCASSFPGGLTGELFFGEGSRLTVL.

The chain links TRBV25-1 to TRBJ1-2; no definite D call. Trimming took 1 base from V and 2 from J, leaving 14 bases between them. Germline loops: CDR1 MGHDK, CDR2 SYGVNS. This CDR3 spans 16 amino acids. CDR3 coding DNA: TGTGCCAGCAGTGAATCCCTCCGGGCGGGGAACTATGGCTACACCTTC. Its protein product is CASSESLRAGNYGYTF.

The gene calls are TRBV7-6 and TRBJ2-7; 8 bases match TRBD2. This CDR3 has 15 residues. The germline V gene encodes CDR1 SGHVS and CDR2 FNYEAQ. The V gene end was trimmed by 1 base and the J gene end by 0 bases; junction bases not matched to a gene: 2. The CDR3: CASSLEREFSYEQYF. CDR3 coding DNA: TGTGCCAGCAGCTTAGAGCGGGAGTTCTCCTACGAGCAGTACTTC.

The chain carries TRBV24-1 and TRBJ2-7; weak D call: TRBD2 (5 bases). Germline V CDR1 and CDR2: KGHDR, SFDVKD. The CDR3 is made up of 12 amino acids. Trimming removed 0 bases at V and 10 bases at J, with 9 bases between. CDR3 coding DNA: TGTGCCACCAGTGATTTGCTCGGGGTCCAGTACTTC. It encodes CATSDLLGVQYF.

The chain carries TRBV11-3 and TRBJ2-5; D gene unclear. The CDR3 spans 14 residues. The V end lost 1 base, the J end lost 6 bases, and 12 bases lay between the germline ends. Germline lookup yields CDR1 SGHNT and CDR2 YENEEA. The CDR3 bases are TGTGCCAGCAGCTTAGGACACGGAATGAAGACCCAGTACTTC. Its translation is CASSLGHGMKTQYF. The full variable domain, with the rest looked up from reference TRBV11-3 and TRBJ2-5, is EAGVVQSPRYKIIEKKQPVAFWCNPISGHNTLYWYLQNLGQGPELLIRYENEEAVDDSQLPKDRFSAERLKGVDSTLKIQPAELGDSAVYLCASSLGHGMKTQYFGPGTRLLVL.

The rearrangement links TRBV7-3 to TRBJ2-3; 10 bases align to TRBD2. The length of the CDR3 is 16 residues. CDR1 is SGHTA, CDR2 FQGTGA, per germline. J lost 2 bases, V lost 5 bases, and 7 bases had no gene match. Written as DNA, the CDR3 is TGTGCCAGCAGCAAAAGCGGGAGGGCTCCCACAGATACGCAGTATTTT. It yields the protein CASSKSGRAPTDTQYF.

The chain is built from TRBV24-1 and TRBJ2-1; D might be TRBD2 (5 bases). Trimming took 2 bases from V and 7 from J, leaving 26 bases between them. The CDR3 length is 19 residues. Germline CDR1 and CDR2: KGHDR and SFDVKD. The CDR3 sequence is CATSDSTRTLVPRGNEQFF. For the CDR3, the DNA is TGTGCCACCAGTGATTCTACAAGAACCTTGGTACCGAGAGGGAATGAGCAGTTCTTC.

The J gene is TRBJ2-1, the V gene TRBV14; tentatively, D is TRBD2 (5 bases). Trimming left V 2 bases short and J 6 bases short, with 11 bases between. The V gene's germline CDR1 is SGHDN and CDR2 FVKESK. CDR3 size: 14 residues. DNA for the CDR3: TGTGCCAGCAGCCAATTCCTAGCCGGCAATGAGCAGTTCTTC. It specifies CASSQFLAGNEQFF.

The CDR3 DNA sequence: TGTGCCAGCAGTTTAGTAGCCGTTACTGGGGCCAACGTCCTGACTTTC. This encodes CASSLVAVTGANVLTF. This rearrangement joins TRBV28 to TRBJ2-6; D unresolved. CDR1 and CDR2 from the germline V gene are MDHEN and SYDVKM. CDR3 length: 16 residues. Trimming removed 2 bases at V and 2 bases at J, with 10 bases between.

Notes on this clone: The junction and the germline gene differ at one end; a read error may be behind it. The chain joins TRBV20-1 to TRBJ1-1; tentative D call: TRBD1 (5 bases). Germline CDR1 DFQATT, CDR2 SNEGSKA (reference sequence). The CDR3 extends over 11 amino acids. CDR3 in amino acids: CSARDGAVGIF. The CDR3 bases are TGCAGTGCTAGAGATGGGGCCGTCGGTATCTTT.

The rearrangement joins TRBV18 to TRBJ2-3; the match to TRBD2 covers 7 bases. Germline CDR1 reads KGHSH; CDR2 reads LQKENI. This CDR3 has 14 amino acids. Trimming at V came to 2 bases and at J to 4 bases, leaving 3 bases not matched to a gene. The CDR3 nucleotides are TGTGCCAGCTCACCAGGACTAGTTCCAGATACGCAGTATTTT. Amino acid sequence: CASSPGLVPDTQYF.

The chain combines TRBV2 with TRBJ2-2; a weak D match, TRBD1 (5 bases). Per germline, CDR1 SNHLY and CDR2 FYNNEI. V lost 4 bases, J lost 6 bases, and 15 bases lay in between. The CDR3 sequence is 15 residues long. The CDR3 DNA follows: TGTGCCAGCAGTGTTTTTGCAGGGATGTCCGGGGAGCTGTTTTTT. Amino acid sequence: CASSVFAGMSGELFF.

The chain recombines TRBV11-2 with TRBJ2-5, with D unresolved. The germline V and J ends were trimmed by 1 base and 4 bases, with 7 bases remaining between them. Germline-derived CDR1 and CDR2 are SGHAT and FQNNGV. The CDR3 totals 13 residues. The CDR3 DNA reads TGTGCCAGCAGCTTAGTTCGGGTAGAGACCCAGTACTTC. Translating it yields CASSLVRVETQYF.